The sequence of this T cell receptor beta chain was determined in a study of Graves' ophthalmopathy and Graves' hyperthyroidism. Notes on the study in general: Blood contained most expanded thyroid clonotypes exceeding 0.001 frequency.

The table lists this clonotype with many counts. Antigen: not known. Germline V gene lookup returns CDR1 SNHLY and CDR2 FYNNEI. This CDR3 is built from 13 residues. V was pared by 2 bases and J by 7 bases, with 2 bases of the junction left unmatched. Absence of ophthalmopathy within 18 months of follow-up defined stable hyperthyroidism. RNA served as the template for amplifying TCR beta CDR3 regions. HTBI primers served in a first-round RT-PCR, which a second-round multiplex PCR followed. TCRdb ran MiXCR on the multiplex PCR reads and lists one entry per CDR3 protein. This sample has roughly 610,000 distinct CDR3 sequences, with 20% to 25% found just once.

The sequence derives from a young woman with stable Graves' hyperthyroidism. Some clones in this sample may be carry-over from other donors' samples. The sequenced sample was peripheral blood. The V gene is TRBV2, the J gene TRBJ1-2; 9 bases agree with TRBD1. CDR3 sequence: CASSETGGSGYTF. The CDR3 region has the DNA TGTGCCAGCAGTGAAACAGGGGGCTCTGGCTACACCTTC. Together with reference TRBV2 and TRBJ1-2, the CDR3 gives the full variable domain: EPEVTQTPSHQVTQMGQEVILRCVPISNHLYFYWYRQILGQKVEFLVSFYNNEISEKSEIFDDQFSVERPDGSNFTLKIRSTKLEDSAMYFCASSETGGSGYTFGSGTRLTVV.